This is a list of T cell receptor beta chains from one sample in a study of shared clonotypes between healthy human individuals. The assay was immunoSEQ multiplex PCR, and TCRdb's table has in-frame clones only and misses some. The sample lists roughly 1,100,000 clones, around 75% occurring once. The sequencing sample was made of memory CD4+ T cells sorted from blood. The receptor source for this set is a man younger than 30 in good health. Both conserved end residues are part of each CDR3. D genes are given only for firm matches. Rows give clone size only sometimes, using once, few, many, or a class for an expanded clone.

d_call: .
v_call: TRBV29-1
j_call: TRBJ1-5
clone_size: .
cdr3_aa: CSVVWGVGNQPQHF
cdr3_nt: TGCAGCGTTGTCTGGGGGGTCGGCAATCAGCCCCAGCATTTT

d_call: .
v_call: TRBV11-3
j_call: TRBJ2-3
clone_size: .
cdr3_aa: CASSFSTDTQYF
cdr3_nt: TGTGCCAGCAGCTTCAGCACAGATACGCAGTATTTT

d_call: TRBD1
v_call: TRBV5-4
j_call: TRBJ2-1
clone_size: .
cdr3_aa: CASSSDRGSYNEQFF
cdr3_nt: TGTGCCAGCAGCTCGGACAGGGGGTCCTACAATGAGCAGTTCTTC

d_call: .
v_call: TRBV20-1
j_call: TRBJ1-1
clone_size: .
cdr3_aa: CSGRRGTEAFF
cdr3_nt: TGCAGTGGGAGGAGAGGGACTGAAGCTTTCTTT

d_call: .
v_call: TRBV4-1
j_call: TRBJ1-1
clone_size: .
cdr3_aa: CASSQGGRRGPEAFF
cdr3_nt: TGCGCCAGCAGCCAGGGGGGGCGCCGGGGACCTGAAGCTTTCTTT

d_call: .
v_call: TRBV19
j_call: TRBJ1-2
clone_size: .
cdr3_aa: CASSIASYGYTF
cdr3_nt: TGTGCCAGTAGTATAGCCAGCTATGGCTACACCTTC

d_call: .
v_call: TRBV19
j_call: TRBJ2-4
clone_size: .
cdr3_aa: CASSQGGATKNIQYF
cdr3_nt: TGTGCCAGTAGTCAGGGCGGGGCAACCAAAAACATTCAGTACTTC

d_call: TRBD1
v_call: TRBV19
j_call: TRBJ1-1
clone_size: .
cdr3_aa: CASRHRTGRTEAFF
cdr3_nt: TGTGCCAGTAGACACCGGACAGGGCGGACTGAAGCTTTCTTT

d_call: TRBD2
v_call: TRBV30
j_call: TRBJ2-3
clone_size: .
cdr3_aa: CAWSLGTSGNSNTQYF
cdr3_nt: TGTGCCTGGAGCCTCGGGACTAGCGGGAATTCCAATACGCAGTATTTT

d_call: .
v_call: TRBV16
j_call: TRBJ2-7
clone_size: once
cdr3_aa: CASSRGTSGEQYF
cdr3_nt: TGTGCCAGCAGCCGCGGGACCTCTGGGGAGCAGTACTTC

d_call: .
v_call: TRBV2
j_call: TRBJ1-6
clone_size: many
cdr3_aa: CASSAQNNSPLHF
cdr3_nt: TGTGCCAGCAGTGCCCAGAATAATTCACCCCTCCACTTT

d_call: TRBD2
v_call: TRBV5-8
j_call: TRBJ2-7
clone_size: .
cdr3_aa: CASSPRGGGSGFYEQYF
cdr3_nt: TGTGCCAGCAGCCCCCGGGGCGGGGGATCGGGATTCTACGAGCAGTACTTC

d_call: .
v_call: TRBV5-4
j_call: TRBJ2-3
clone_size: .
cdr3_aa: CASSLEGLADTQYF
cdr3_nt: TGTGCCAGCAGCTTGGAGGGGCTAGCGGATACGCAGTATTTT

d_call: TRBD2
v_call: TRBV27
j_call: TRBJ2-5
clone_size: many
cdr3_aa: CASSLRGGEETQYF
cdr3_nt: TGTGCCAGCAGTTTACGGGGGGGCGAGGAGACCCAGTACTTC

d_call: .
v_call: TRBV2
j_call: TRBJ2-3
clone_size: .
cdr3_aa: CASSPDPPTQYF
cdr3_nt: TGTGCCAGCAGCCCCGACCCCCCGACGCAGTATTTT

d_call: .
v_call: TRBV19
j_call: TRBJ2-4
clone_size: few
cdr3_aa: CASSKATTSKNIQYF
cdr3_nt: TGTGCCAGTAGTAAGGCGACAACCAGCAAAAACATTCAGTACTTC

d_call: .
v_call: TRBV2
j_call: TRBJ2-7
clone_size: few
cdr3_aa: CASRLDSTYEQYF
cdr3_nt: TGTGCCAGCAGGCTAGACAGTACCTACGAGCAGTACTTC

d_call: .
v_call: TRBV7-9
j_call: TRBJ1-1
clone_size: once
cdr3_aa: CASSFGVSEAFF
cdr3_nt: TGTGCCAGCAGCTTCGGTGTTTCTGAAGCTTTCTTT

d_call: TRBD1
v_call: TRBV27
j_call: TRBJ1-1
clone_size: many
cdr3_aa: CASRGQGRGGEAFF
cdr3_nt: TGTGCCAGCAGGGGACAGGGGAGAGGGGGTGAAGCTTTCTTT

d_call: TRBD1
v_call: TRBV9
j_call: TRBJ2-1
clone_size: .
cdr3_aa: CASSVLGDRGNEQFF
cdr3_nt: TGTGCCAGCAGCGTACTTGGGGACAGGGGCAATGAGCAGTTCTTC

d_call: TRBD1
v_call: TRBV7-2
j_call: TRBJ1-2
clone_size: .
cdr3_aa: CASSWTTGVDGYTF
cdr3_nt: TGTGCCAGCAGCTGGACGACAGGGGTGGATGGCTACACCTTC

d_call: .
v_call: TRBV19
j_call: TRBJ1-3
clone_size: .
cdr3_aa: CASRIRTESGNTIYF
cdr3_nt: TGTGCCAGTAGGATTCGGACAGAGTCTGGAAACACCATATATTTT

d_call: .
v_call: TRBV25-1
j_call: TRBJ2-1
clone_size: .
cdr3_aa: CASSAWLALNEQFF
cdr3_nt: TGTGCCAGCAGTGCCTGGCTAGCGCTGAATGAGCAGTTCTTC

d_call: .
v_call: TRBV4-2
j_call: TRBJ2-3
clone_size: .
cdr3_aa: CASSQVNSRSTDTQYF
cdr3_nt: TGTGCCAGCAGCCAAGTTAACTCCAGAAGCACAGATACGCAGTATTTT

d_call: TRBD1
v_call: TRBV4-1
j_call: TRBJ1-1
clone_size: few
cdr3_aa: CASSQHSWTGMNTEAFF
cdr3_nt: TGCGCCAGCAGCCAACACTCCTGGACAGGGATGAACACTGAAGCTTTCTTT

d_call: .
v_call: TRBV28
j_call: TRBJ1-2
clone_size: .
cdr3_aa: CASRQNSGFSYGYTF
cdr3_nt: TGTGCCAGCAGACAAAATTCAGGGTTTTCCTATGGCTACACCTTC

d_call: .
v_call: TRBV7-2
j_call: TRBJ2-3
clone_size: .
cdr3_aa: CASSPNLGDTQYF
cdr3_nt: TGTGCCAGCAGCCCAAACCTGGGGGATACGCAGTATTTT

d_call: TRBD1
v_call: TRBV10-3
j_call: TRBJ2-7
clone_size: .
cdr3_aa: CAIRGDSSYEQYF
cdr3_nt: TGTGCCATCAGGGGGGACAGCTCCTACGAGCAGTACTTC

d_call: .
v_call: TRBV10-3
j_call: TRBJ1-5
clone_size: .
cdr3_aa: CAISEGGVGQPQHF
cdr3_nt: TGTGCCATCAGTGAGGGGGGGGTAGGTCAGCCCCAGCATTTT

d_call: TRBD1
v_call: TRBV5-4
j_call: TRBJ2-7
clone_size: .
cdr3_aa: CASSQGQAYEQYF
cdr3_nt: TGTGCCAGCAGCCAGGGACAGGCCTACGAGCAGTACTTC

d_call: TRBD1
v_call: TRBV2
j_call: TRBJ2-7
clone_size: .
cdr3_aa: CASRGQGRHEQYF
cdr3_nt: TGTGCCAGCAGAGGACAGGGGAGACACGAGCAGTACTTC

d_call: TRBD1
v_call: TRBV7-2
j_call: TRBJ1-1
clone_size: .
cdr3_aa: CASSPDRGRSSEAFF
cdr3_nt: TGTGCCAGCAGTCCGGACAGGGGGCGGTCCTCTGAAGCTTTCTTT

d_call: TRBD1
v_call: TRBV7-9
j_call: TRBJ1-1
clone_size: .
cdr3_aa: CASSSNRGQGRMNTEAFF
cdr3_nt: TGTGCCAGCAGCTCGAATAGGGGACAGGGGCGGATGAACACTGAAGCTTTCTTT

d_call: TRBD1
v_call: TRBV4-3
j_call: TRBJ2-7
clone_size: .
cdr3_aa: CASSRDRAYEQYF
cdr3_nt: TGCGCCAGCAGTCGGGACAGGGCCTACGAGCAGTACTTC

d_call: .
v_call: TRBV18
j_call: TRBJ2-7
clone_size: few
cdr3_aa: CASSPPGLDYEQYF
cdr3_nt: TGTGCCAGCTCACCACCAGGGTTGGATTACGAGCAGTACTTC

d_call: TRBD2
v_call: TRBV6-5
j_call: TRBJ2-7
clone_size: .
cdr3_aa: CASSYGSGGREQYF
cdr3_nt: TGTGCCAGCAGTTACGGTAGCGGGGGGCGCGAGCAGTACTTC

d_call: .
v_call: TRBV7-7
j_call: TRBJ1-1
clone_size: .
cdr3_aa: CASSLSGNTEAFF
cdr3_nt: TGTGCTAGCAGCTTGTCAGGAAACACTGAAGCTTTCTTT

d_call: TRBD2
v_call: TRBV5-1
j_call: TRBJ2-5
clone_size: .
cdr3_aa: CASSYSGRASETQYF
cdr3_nt: TGCGCCAGCAGCTACAGCGGGAGGGCCTCGGAGACCCAGTACTTC

d_call: .
v_call: TRBV6-5
j_call: TRBJ2-3
clone_size: .
cdr3_aa: CASSYSGQGQGDTQYF
cdr3_nt: TGTGCCAGCAGTTACTCGGGGCAGGGGCAAGGAGATACGCAGTATTTT

d_call: TRBD1
v_call: TRBV7-8
j_call: TRBJ2-1
clone_size: once
cdr3_aa: CASSRQGPYNEQFF
cdr3_nt: TGTGCCAGCAGCCGACAGGGCCCTTACAATGAGCAGTTCTTC

d_call: TRBD2
v_call: TRBV7-9
j_call: TRBJ2-7
clone_size: many
cdr3_aa: CASSFPSGPAGEQYF
cdr3_nt: TGTGCCAGCAGCTTTCCTAGCGGCCCGGCGGGGGAGCAGTACTTC

d_call: .
v_call: TRBV5-1
j_call: TRBJ1-1
clone_size: .
cdr3_aa: CASSPPDHGQAFF
cdr3_nt: TGCGCCAGCAGCCCACCCGATCACGGCCAAGCTTTCTTT

d_call: .
v_call: TRBV5-1
j_call: TRBJ1-2
clone_size: few
cdr3_aa: CASSVADYGYTF
cdr3_nt: TGCGCCAGCAGCGTGGCAGACTATGGCTACACCTTC

d_call: .
v_call: TRBV6-1
j_call: TRBJ2-2
clone_size: few
cdr3_aa: CASPAEGRNTGELFF
cdr3_nt: TGTGCCAGCCCAGCGGAGGGTCGGAACACCGGGGAGCTGTTTTTT

d_call: .
v_call: TRBV9
j_call: TRBJ2-2
clone_size: .
cdr3_aa: CASSVDSYTGELFF
cdr3_nt: TGTGCCAGCAGCGTAGACTCCTACACCGGGGAGCTGTTTTTT

d_call: .
v_call: TRBV4-3
j_call: TRBJ2-3
clone_size: .
cdr3_aa: CASSQDSAASTDTQYF
cdr3_nt: TGCGCCAGCAGCCAAGATTCAGCCGCTAGCACAGATACGCAGTATTTT

d_call: TRBD2
v_call: TRBV11-2
j_call: TRBJ2-3
clone_size: .
cdr3_aa: CASNGGIYTDTQYF
cdr3_nt: TGTGCCAGCAACGGGGGGATATACACAGATACGCAGTATTTT

d_call: .
v_call: TRBV5-1
j_call: TRBJ2-3
clone_size: .
cdr3_aa: CASSLGQDLDTQYF
cdr3_nt: TGCGCCAGCAGCTTGGGTCAGGACCTAGATACGCAGTATTTT

d_call: TRBD1
v_call: TRBV7-8
j_call: TRBJ1-1
clone_size: once
cdr3_aa: CASSIRGQNTEAFF
cdr3_nt: TGTGCCAGCAGCATCAGGGGGCAGAACACTGAAGCTTTCTTT

d_call: TRBD2
v_call: TRBV6-1
j_call: TRBJ2-3
clone_size: .
cdr3_aa: CASRKSGGAQDTQYF
cdr3_nt: TGTGCCAGCAGGAAGAGCGGGGGGGCCCAAGATACGCAGTATTTT

d_call: TRBD1
v_call: TRBV18
j_call: TRBJ1-5
clone_size: .
cdr3_aa: CASSVMPGQGTSQPQHF
cdr3_nt: TGTGCCAGCTCAGTAATGCCGGGACAGGGGACGTCTCAGCCCCAGCATTTT

d_call: TRBD2
v_call: TRBV4-2
j_call: TRBJ2-2
clone_size: .
cdr3_aa: CASSQLAGVTGELFF
cdr3_nt: TGTGCCAGCAGCCAGCTAGCGGGGGTCACCGGGGAGCTGTTTTTT

d_call: .
v_call: TRBV7-8
j_call: TRBJ2-2
clone_size: .
cdr3_aa: CASSLALTGRNTGELFF
cdr3_nt: TGTGCCAGCAGCTTAGCTCTCACAGGGCGCAACACCGGGGAGCTGTTTTTT

d_call: TRBD1
v_call: TRBV5-1
j_call: TRBJ2-7
clone_size: once
cdr3_aa: CASSFTGTGPYEQYF
cdr3_nt: TGCGCCAGCAGCTTTACCGGGACAGGCCCCTACGAGCAGTACTTC